This record concerns one TCR beta chain sequence. Its target is not known. CDR1 is SGHNT and CDR2 is YENEEA in the germline V gene. The CDR3 is 15 residues long. The V gene end was trimmed by 3 bases and the J gene end by 2 bases; junction bases not matched to a gene: 4. These data belong to a study of T cells in localized non-small cell lung cancer. TCRdb's copy holds only in-frame clones and misses some; the assay was immunoSEQ multiplex PCR. The repertoire holds 70,000 to 85,000 clones, with about 81% as singletons. General observations from the study: Across samples, adjacent lung featured a median approximately 60 of the top 100 tumor clones.

The receptor was derived from an older female donor with stage I lung adenocarcinoma. This chain links TRBV11-3 with TRBJ2-7; 10 positions agree with TRBD1. The sample consisted of peripheral blood, taken before any cancer treatment. CDR3 bases: TGTGCCAGCAGCTTTACGGGACAGGGGACCTACGAGCAGTACTTC. Encoded protein: CASSFTGQGTYEQYF.